Below, one T cell receptor (beta chain) is given with its context. Trimming removed 5 bases from V and 0 bases from J; junction bases left unmatched: 0. Germline V CDR1 and CDR2: SGHVS, FNYEAQ. The CDR3 covers 14 residues. This sample was taken from a study of T cell changes during pregnancy in multiple sclerosis. TCRdb's copy holds only in-frame clones and misses some; the assay was immunoSEQ multiplex PCR. The table has some 68,000 clones, about nine tenths seen once. The chain joins TRBV7-6 to TRBJ2-1; 8 bases map to TRBD2. This sample comprised peripheral blood, obtained in the second trimester of pregnancy. The receptor comes from a female donor with multiple sclerosis, enrolled in a pregnancy study. This CDR3 is CASSREGSYNEQFF. The DNA for the CDR3 is TGTGCCAGCAGCCGGGAGGGCTCCTACAATGAGCAGTTCTTC.